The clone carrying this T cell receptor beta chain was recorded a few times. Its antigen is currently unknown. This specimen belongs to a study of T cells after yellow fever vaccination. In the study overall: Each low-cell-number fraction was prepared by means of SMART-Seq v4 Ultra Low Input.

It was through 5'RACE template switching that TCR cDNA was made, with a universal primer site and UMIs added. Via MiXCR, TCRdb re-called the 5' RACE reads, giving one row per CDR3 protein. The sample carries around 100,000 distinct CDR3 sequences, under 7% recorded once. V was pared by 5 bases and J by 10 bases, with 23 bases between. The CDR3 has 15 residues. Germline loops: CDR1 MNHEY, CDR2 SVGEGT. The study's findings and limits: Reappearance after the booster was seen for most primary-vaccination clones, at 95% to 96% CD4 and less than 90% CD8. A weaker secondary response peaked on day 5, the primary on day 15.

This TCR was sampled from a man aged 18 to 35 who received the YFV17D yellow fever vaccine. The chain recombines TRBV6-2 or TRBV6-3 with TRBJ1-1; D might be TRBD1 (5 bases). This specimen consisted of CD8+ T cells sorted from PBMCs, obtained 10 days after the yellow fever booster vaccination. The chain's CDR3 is CASSNTGTPAKGAFF. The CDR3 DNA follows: TGTGCCAGCAGTAACACCGGGACTCCCGCTAAAGGAGCTTTCTTT.